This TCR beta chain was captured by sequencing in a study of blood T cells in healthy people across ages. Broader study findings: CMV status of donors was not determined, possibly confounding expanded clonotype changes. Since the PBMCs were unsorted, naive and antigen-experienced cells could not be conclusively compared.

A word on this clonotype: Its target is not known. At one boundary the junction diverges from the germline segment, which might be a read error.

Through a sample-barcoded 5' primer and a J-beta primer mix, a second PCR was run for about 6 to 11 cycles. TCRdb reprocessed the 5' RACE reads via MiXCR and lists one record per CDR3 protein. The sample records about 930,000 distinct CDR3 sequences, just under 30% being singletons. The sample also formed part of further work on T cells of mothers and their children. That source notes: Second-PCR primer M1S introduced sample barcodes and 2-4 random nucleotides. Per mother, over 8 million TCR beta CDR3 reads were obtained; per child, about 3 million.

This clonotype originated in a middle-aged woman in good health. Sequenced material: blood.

CDR3 sequence (DNA): TGTACCAGCAGTTTAGTGGGACAGGGGGCGGATGGCTACACCTTC. Translated: CTSSLVGQGADGYTF. The gene calls are TRBV12-3 or TRBV12-4 and TRBJ1-2; 12 nucleotides match TRBD1. The CDR3 spans 15 residues.